This entry is about one TCR beta chain. This clonotype has more than one count but fewer than ten. What this receptor recognizes is not known. No qualities accompany the bases; no much larger clone lies one base away. For sequencing, an Illumina HiSeq 1500 was employed. TCRdb reran the public reads through fastp at Q25 and MiXCR, keeping productive beta chains. One record per CDR3 amino acid sequence lists the most common genes and DNA. The sample profile shows 150,000 to 200,000 distinct CDR3 sequences; about 15% of them were found once. The ten biggest clones cover 18% of the sample. These data belong to a study of T cell repertoires in cytomegalovirus infection (dated by TCRdb to about 2019). For the wider study: Donor HLA type was relevant to the analysis, because carriage of CMV infection together with the matching HLA type was indicated by public TCR beta signatures.

Overall results and qualifications from the work: Carriers of CMV infection plus the relevant HLA type were discriminated by the cumulative frequency of public TCR beta family members in the study cohort and in an independent roughly 340-donor cohort. The ex vivo response was dominated by HLA-C-restricted CMV-specific TCR beta clonotypes, which also provided the single most frequent clonotype in two of eight donors.

CDR1 DFQATT and CDR2 SNEGSKA were looked up in the germline V gene (reference sequence). Its CDR3 holds 8 amino acids, cysteine through phenylalanine. Only the CDR3 DNA is retained, 24 bases long and in frame from the first base. Recombination connected TRBV20-1 to TRBJ1-2, with no D gene named confidently. The material sequenced was CD8+ T cells from PBMCs. This clonotype originated in a human donor in good health (CMV status not recorded). Some clones in this sample may be carry-over from other donors' samples. The CDR3 region: CSSDDYTF. The bases read TGCAGCTCGGATGACTACACCTTC.